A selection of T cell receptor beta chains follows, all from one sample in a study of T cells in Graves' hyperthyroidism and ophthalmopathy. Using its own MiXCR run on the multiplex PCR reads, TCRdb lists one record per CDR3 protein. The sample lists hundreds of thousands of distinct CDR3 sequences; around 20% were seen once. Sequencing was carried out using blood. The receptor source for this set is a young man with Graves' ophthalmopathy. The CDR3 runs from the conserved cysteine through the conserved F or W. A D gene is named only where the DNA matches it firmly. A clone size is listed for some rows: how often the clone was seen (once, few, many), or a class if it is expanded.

cdr3_nt: TGTGCCAGCTCACCAGGGACAGGGGAACACGGCTACACCTTC
cdr3_aa: CASSPGTGEHGYTF
d_call: TRBD1
clone_size: many
j_call: TRBJ1-2
v_call: TRBV18

cdr3_nt: TGTGCCAGCAGTTTAGCCCGACAGGGATGGGATCAGCCCCAGCATTTT
cdr3_aa: CASSLARQGWDQPQHF
d_call: TRBD1
clone_size: many
j_call: TRBJ1-5
v_call: TRBV28

cdr3_nt: TGTGCCAGCAGCCTCTCTCCGGGACAGGGCAACACTGAAGCTTTCTTT
cdr3_aa: CASSLSPGQGNTEAFF
d_call: TRBD1
clone_size: many
j_call: TRBJ1-1
v_call: TRBV11-2

cdr3_nt: TGCAGTGCCCGCGAAGCGACTGAAGCTTTCTTT
cdr3_aa: CSAREATEAFF
d_call: NA
clone_size: many
j_call: TRBJ1-1
v_call: TRBV20-1

cdr3_nt: TGTGCCAGTAAGATAGCGGGAGTTTCCGGGGAGCTGTTTTTT
cdr3_aa: CASKIAGVSGELFF
d_call: TRBD2
clone_size: NA
j_call: TRBJ2-2
v_call: TRBV19

cdr3_nt: TGCAGTGCTAGACAGGCTGGGTTCTCTGGGGCCAACGTCCTGACTTTC
cdr3_aa: CSARQAGFSGANVLTF
d_call: NA
clone_size: NA
j_call: TRBJ2-6
v_call: TRBV20-1

cdr3_nt: TGTGCCAGCAGCTTGGCCCCTCCTAAGACAGGCTACGAGCAGTACTTC
cdr3_aa: CASSLAPPKTGYEQYF
d_call: NA
clone_size: NA
j_call: TRBJ2-7
v_call: TRBV5-5

cdr3_nt: TGTGCCAGCAGTGCAGGGAAGGGGACCGGGGAGCTGTTTTTT
cdr3_aa: CASSAGKGTGELFF
d_call: NA
clone_size: many
j_call: TRBJ2-2
v_call: TRBV2

cdr3_nt: TGTGCCAGCAGCAGACCGGGAGGCACAGATACGCAGTATTTT
cdr3_aa: CASSRPGGTDTQYF
d_call: NA
clone_size: NA
j_call: TRBJ2-3
v_call: TRBV5-4

cdr3_nt: TGTGCCAGCCGGACAGGGGCCTACAATGAGCAGTTCTTC
cdr3_aa: CASRTGAYNEQFF
d_call: TRBD1
clone_size: few
j_call: TRBJ2-1
v_call: TRBV6-1

cdr3_nt: TGTGCCAGCTTGGGGGATGGGACTGAAGCTTTCTTT
cdr3_aa: CASLGDGTEAFF
d_call: NA
clone_size: NA
j_call: TRBJ1-1
v_call: TRBV7-9

cdr3_nt: TGTGCCAGCTGTAGACAGGGCAAGTACGAGCAGTACTTC
cdr3_aa: CASCRQGKYEQYF
d_call: TRBD1
clone_size: many
j_call: TRBJ2-7
v_call: TRBV28

cdr3_nt: TGCAGCGGTCGGACTAGCGAGGACTACGAGCAGTACTTC
cdr3_aa: CSGRTSEDYEQYF
d_call: TRBD2
clone_size: NA
j_call: TRBJ2-7
v_call: TRBV29-1

cdr3_nt: TGTGCCACCCTGAACACTGAAGCTTTCTTT
cdr3_aa: CATLNTEAFF
d_call: NA
clone_size: many
j_call: TRBJ1-1
v_call: TRBV6-1

cdr3_nt: TGTGCCAGCAGCTTAGATTCCTACTGGGGCGAGCAGTACTTC
cdr3_aa: CASSLDSYWGEQYF
d_call: NA
clone_size: many
j_call: TRBJ2-7
v_call: TRBV11-2

cdr3_nt: TGTGCCAGCAGCCAAGAAAGGTCGGGACAGGGCATCTTC
cdr3_aa: CASSQERSGQGIF
d_call: TRBD1
clone_size: medium-sized
j_call: TRBJ2-1
v_call: TRBV14

cdr3_nt: TGCAGCGTTTTTACAGGGGGGGATTCACCCCTCCACTTT
cdr3_aa: CSVFTGGDSPLHF
d_call: TRBD1
clone_size: NA
j_call: TRBJ1-6
v_call: TRBV29-1

cdr3_nt: TGTGCCAGCAGTTTTGGACTAGCGGGAGAAGAGACCCAGTACTTC
cdr3_aa: CASSFGLAGEETQYF
d_call: TRBD2
clone_size: many
j_call: TRBJ2-5
v_call: TRBV6-2/TRBV6-3

cdr3_nt: TGTGCCAGCAGCCAGGGACTAAGCTCCTTCGAGCAGTACTTC
cdr3_aa: CASSQGLSSFEQYF
d_call: TRBD2
clone_size: NA
j_call: TRBJ2-7
v_call: TRBV13

cdr3_nt: TGTGCCAGTCAATTGGCCGGGACAGGGGGTAATGAGCAGTTCTTC
cdr3_aa: CASQLAGTGGNEQFF
d_call: TRBD1
clone_size: many
j_call: TRBJ2-1
v_call: TRBV18

cdr3_nt: TGCGCCAGCAGCTCGGAACCGGACGGGTATGCGCCCCAGCATTTT
cdr3_aa: CASSSEPDGYAPQHF
d_call: NA
clone_size: NA
j_call: TRBJ1-5
v_call: TRBV5-1

cdr3_nt: TGTGCCAGCTCACCAGAGGGCGACTATGGCTACACCTTC
cdr3_aa: CASSPEGDYGYTF
d_call: NA
clone_size: NA
j_call: TRBJ1-2
v_call: TRBV18

cdr3_nt: TGTGCCACCTCGGGACAGGGTATCAATGAGCAGTTCTTC
cdr3_aa: CATSGQGINEQFF
d_call: TRBD1
clone_size: few
j_call: TRBJ2-1
v_call: TRBV15

cdr3_nt: TGCGCCAGCAGCCTCAGGCTGGGGGACACTGAAGCTTTCTTT
cdr3_aa: CASSLRLGDTEAFF
d_call: NA
clone_size: NA
j_call: TRBJ1-1
v_call: TRBV4-3

cdr3_nt: TGCACCAGCAGCTTGGAACTAGCGGGAGGGCCGGGAGGTACGCAGTATTTT
cdr3_aa: CTSSLELAGGPGGTQYF
d_call: TRBD2
clone_size: NA
j_call: TRBJ2-3
v_call: TRBV5-1

cdr3_nt: TGTGCCAGCAGCTCCAGGGGTGGAGAGACCCAGTACTTC
cdr3_aa: CASSSRGGETQYF
d_call: NA
clone_size: few
j_call: TRBJ2-5
v_call: TRBV7-6